Following are 3 T cell receptor beta chains from one sample sequenced in a study of cytomegalovirus exposure and HLA in healthy donors. PCR amplification relied on 60 Vbeta primers (plus 13 Jbeta primers). Profiling relied on immunoSEQ multiplex PCR, and the TCRdb table lists in-frame clones only, not all of them. The data show around 170,000 clones, over 70% seen once. The source material was PBMCs. These receptor sequences come from a man aged 40-49 years in good health and CMV-seronegative.

The table lists this clone with a count of one. The chain joins TRBV4-3 to TRBJ1-6; no firm D call. CDR3 size: 15 residues. Germline V CDR1 and CDR2: LGHNA, YSLEER. Trimming stripped 0 bases from V and 10 bases from J, with 13 bases between. The CDR3 is CASSQDVEGGSPLHF. The CDR3 nucleotides are TGCGCCAGCAGCCAAGATGTAGAGGGTGGCTCACCCCTCCACTTT.

This clone was seen a few times. V gene TRBV27 combines with J gene TRBJ1-6; possibly TRBD1 for D (6 bases). Germline CDR1 is MNHEY and CDR2 is SMNVEV (reference sequence). CDR3 size: 17 residues. V lost 5 bases and J lost 10, with 24 bases in between. The CDR3, as DNA: TGTGCCAGCAGTGAGCGGCCCACCACAGGGATGCAGTCACCCCTCCACTTT. This codes for CASSERPTTGMQSPLHF.

The chain recombines TRBV9 with TRBJ2-7; 7 positions agree with TRBD1. V lost 3 bases and J lost 0; bases outside the gene matches: 6. Germline CDR1 and CDR2: SGDLS and YYNGEE. The CDR3 contains 15 residues. In DNA form, the CDR3 reads TGTGCCAGCAGCGCTGGACAGGTCCCCTCCTACGAGCAGTACTTC. Encoded protein: CASSAGQVPSYEQYF.